A single sample gave rise to the 26 T cell receptor beta chains below, sequenced in a study of OX40 agonist ivuxolimab in advanced cancers. Only in-frame clones appear in the TCRdb table, and some are missing; sequencing was by immunoSEQ multiplex PCR. The table has about 58,000 clones, roughly 88% seen once. The sample consisted of CD4+ or CD8+ T cells sorted from blood, taken in a trial of the OX40 agonist ivuxolimab. The receptors were gathered from an adult with an advanced solid tumor such as melanoma, head and neck, liver or kidney cancer.

This chain joins TRBV7-3 and TRBJ1-1, with D possibly being TRBD1 (5 bases). This CDR3 spans 13 amino acids. Trimming shortened V by 0 bases and J by 4 bases, and 6 bases separated the two germline ends. From germline, CDR1 is SGHTA and CDR2 FQGTGA. CDR3 protein: CASSLTGATEAFF. CDR3 nucleotide sequence: TGTGCCAGCAGCTTAACAGGGGCCACTGAAGCTTTCTTT.

The chain uses TRBV25-1 and TRBJ1-1; unclear D gene. The CDR3 has 14 residues. The germline gives CDR1 MGHDK, CDR2 SYGVNS. V lost 4 bases, J lost 5 bases, and 14 bases lay in between. CDR3 sequence: CASSAAGLWTEAFF. The CDR3 region has the DNA TGTGCCAGCAGTGCGGCCGGGTTGTGGACTGAAGCTTTCTTT.

The J gene is TRBJ1-4, the V gene TRBV11-2; possibly TRBD1 for D (6 bases). The CDR3 contains 16 residues. The germline CDR1 and CDR2 sequences are SGHAT and FQNNGV. V dropped 2 bases and J dropped 7 bases, with 17 bases sitting between them. CDR3 loop: CASSLRGVGVIEKLFF. In DNA form, the CDR3 reads TGTGCCAGCAGCTTAAGGGGGGTCGGGGTGATTGAAAAACTGTTTTTT. Full variable domain (rest looked up from reference TRBV11-2 and TRBJ1-4): EAGVAQSPRYKIIEKRQSVAFWCNPISGHATLYWYQQILGQGPKLLIQFQNNGVVDDSQLPKDRFSAERLKGVDSTLKIQPAKLEDSAVYLCASSLRGVGVIEKLFFGSGTQLSVL.

The chain couples TRBV4-1 to TRBJ2-3; TRBD2 matches at 8 bases. Germline CDR1 reads MGHRA; CDR2 reads YSYEKL. This CDR3 contains 17 residues. J was trimmed by 0 bases and V by 0 bases; bases with no gene match: 5. CDR3 protein: CASSQDRLAGSTDTQYF. CDR3 DNA sequence: TGCGCCAGCAGCCAAGATCGGCTAGCGGGTAGCACAGATACGCAGTATTTT.

The chain joins TRBV6-5 to TRBJ1-2; D is ambiguous. Per germline, CDR1 MNHEY and CDR2 SVGAGI. The CDR3 has 13 amino acids. Trimming shortened V by 5 bases and J by 1 base, and 8 bases separated the two germline ends. In DNA, the CDR3 is TGTGCCAGCAGTCTCTCATATAACTATGGCTACACCTTC. This gives the protein CASSLSYNYGYTF.

This rearrangement joins TRBV6-6 to TRBJ1-5; D unclear. The CDR3 length is 13 residues. Germline CDR1 reads MNHNY; CDR2 reads SVGAGI (reference sequence). V lost 5 bases and J 7 bases, leaving 12 bases between the germline ends. As DNA, the CDR3 is TGTGCCAGCAGTGTCAAGCTGGGCCAGCCCCAGCATTTT. Protein sequence: CASSVKLGQPQHF.

The rearrangement links TRBV30 to TRBJ2-7; unclear D gene. Germline CDR1 GTSNPN, CDR2 SVGIG (reference sequence). The CDR3 sequence is 13 residues long. Trimming shortened V by 0 bases and J by 0 bases, and 6 bases separated the two germline ends. The CDR3 coding sequence is TGTGCCTGGAGTGTATCGGGCTCCTACGAGCAGTACTTC. Residues: CAWSVSGSYEQYF.

The chain links TRBV9 to TRBJ1-2; the D gene is possibly TRBD1 (5 bases). CDR1 is SGDLS and CDR2 is YYNGEE in the germline V gene. The CDR3 contains 15 residues. The V end lost 0 bases, the J end lost 3 bases, and 12 bases lay between the germline ends. The CDR3 loop is CASSVDQGIDYGYTF. The DNA for the CDR3 is TGTGCCAGCAGCGTAGATCAGGGTATCGACTATGGCTACACCTTC.

The DNA for the CDR3 is TGTGCCAGCTCGGTTACGAACGGTGAAGCTTTCTTT. Its translation: CASSVTNGEAFF. The rearrangement links TRBV25-1 to TRBJ1-1; D gene ambiguous. Germline V gives CDR1 MGHDK, CDR2 SYGVNS. This CDR3 is 12 amino acids long. Trimming cost V 8 bases and J 7 bases, with 14 bases left between them.

The chain combines TRBV10-3 with TRBJ1-5, with D tentatively TRBD1 (5 bases). V was clipped by 8 bases and J by 5 bases, with 10 bases between them. The CDR3 has 12 amino acids. Germline loops: CDR1 ENHRY, CDR2 SYGVKD. CDR3 loop: CAIGGSDQPQHF. DNA of the CDR3: TGTGCCATCGGGGGGAGTGATCAGCCCCAGCATTTT.

V usage is TRBV5-5 and J usage is TRBJ2-2, with D possibly TRBD1 on 6 matching bases. The CDR3 sequence is 15 residues long. Trimming left V 0 bases short and J 4 bases short, with 10 bases between. CDR1 and CDR2 from the germline V gene are SGHKS and YYEKEE (reference sequence). CDR3 in amino acids: CASSLGGPGTGELFF. The CDR3 DNA sequence: TGTGCCAGCAGCTTGGGGGGGCCTGGCACCGGGGAGCTGTTTTTT.

For the CDR3, the DNA is TGTGCCAGCACTCGAGGGTACGGATCCTACGAGCAGTACTTC. This sequence encodes CASTRGYGSYEQYF. The chain has TRBV11-2 and TRBJ2-7, with D perhaps TRBD2 (5 bases). Germline assignment: CDR1 SGHAT and CDR2 FQNNGV. The germline V and J ends were trimmed by 7 bases and 1 base, with 14 bases remaining between them. The CDR3 is made up of 14 amino acids.

V usage is TRBV10-3 and J usage is TRBJ1-4; unclear D gene. The CDR3 sequence is 18 residues long. The V gene lost 0 bases and the J gene lost 0 bases, with 14 bases spanning the gap. Germline CDR1 reads ENHRY; CDR2 reads SYGVKD. CDR3 sequence reads: CAISESRASLATNEKLFF. CDR3 in DNA: TGTGCCATCAGTGAGTCCCGGGCCAGCCTAGCAACTAATGAAAAACTGTTTTTT.

This clone appeared a few times. The genes are TRBV19 and TRBJ1-4, with 7 bases matching TRBD1. With V trimmed by 5 bases and J by 7 bases, 13 bases remained unmatched. Germline V gene lookup returns CDR1 LNHDA and CDR2 SQIVND (reference sequence). The CDR3 is 16 residues long. CDR3 nucleotide sequence: TGTGCCAGTAGTGAGGGGGCTCTCGCCGGTGGTGAAAAACTGTTTTTT. It encodes CASSEGALAGGEKLFF.

This clone was picked up a small number of times. The V gene is TRBV30, the J gene TRBJ1-1; 8 nucleotides align to TRBD1. Germline V lookup: CDR1 GTSNPN, CDR2 SVGIG (reference sequence). The CDR3 covers 14 residues. Trimming cost V 0 bases and J 6 bases; bases outside gene matches: 6. In DNA, the CDR3 is TGTGCCTGGAGTGTAATCAGGGGGCCGGCTGAAGCTTTCTTT. Its translation is CAWSVIRGPAEAFF.

This clone occurred once. At the DNA level, this CDR3 is encoded by other sequences in the same sample as well. The chain combines TRBV18 with TRBJ2-1, with TRBD2 matching 15 bases. The V segment lost 0 bases and the J segment 7 bases; nucleotides outside the gene matches: 1. The CDR3 is 16 amino acids. In germline, CDR1 is KGHSH, CDR2 LQKENI. In DNA, the CDR3 is TGTGCCAGCTCACCACCTGGACTAGCGGGAGGGAATGAGCAGTTCTTC. Translating gives CASSPPGLAGGNEQFF.

This sequence joins TRBV6-6 and TRBJ2-5; D might be TRBD2 (6 bases). This CDR3 is built from 15 residues. V was clipped by 0 bases and J by 1 base, with 9 bases between them. Per germline, CDR1 MNHNY and CDR2 SVGAGI (reference sequence). CDR3 bases: TGTGCCAGCAGTTACTCTCTGGGGGGCCAAGAGACCCAGTACTTC. Translated, it gives CASSYSLGGQETQYF.

The V call is TRBV18, the J call TRBJ1-4; D remains unclear. Germline V gene lookup returns CDR1 KGHSH and CDR2 LQKENI. Trimming stripped 2 bases from V and 10 bases from J, with 17 bases between. The CDR3 has 15 residues. The CDR3 bases are TGTGCCAGCTCACCAGAGAATCAACTTCGGGGAAAACTGTTTTTT. Amino acid sequence: CASSPENQLRGKLFF. Filled out from reference TRBV18 and TRBJ1-4, the complete variable domain reads NAGVMQNPRHLVRRRGQEARLRCSPMKGHSHVYWYRQLPEEGLKFMVYLQKENIIDESGMPKERFSAEFPKEGPSILRIQQVVRGDSAAYFCASSPENQLRGKLFFGSGTQLSVL.

The chain is built from TRBV9 and TRBJ1-5; D gene ambiguous. The V end was cut by 7 bases, the J end by 7 bases, with 18 bases between. CDR1 and CDR2 from the germline V gene are SGDLS and YYNGEE. There are 14 residues in the CDR3. CDR3: CASSPTGFGQPQHF. CDR3 nucleotide sequence: TGTGCCAGCTCGCCAACCGGGTTTGGACAGCCCCAGCATTTT.

This clone was detected a few times. V usage is TRBV13 and J usage is TRBJ2-4, with 7 bases lining up with TRBD1. Germline loops: CDR1 PRHDT, CDR2 FYEKMQ (reference sequence). This CDR3 contains 16 residues. After removal of 6 bases from V and 1 base from J, the junction contained 9 bases not matched to a gene. The CDR3, as DNA: TGTGCCAGCAGGGACAGGATCCGGGTGGCCAAAAACATTCAGTACTTC. Amino acids: CASRDRIRVAKNIQYF.

V and J are TRBV7-9 and TRBJ2-1; D may be TRBD1 (6 bases). Germline lookup yields CDR1 SEHNR and CDR2 FQNEAQ (reference sequence). V was shortened by 1 base and J by 8 bases, with 12 bases between the two germline ends. The CDR3 is 14 residues long. The CDR3 loop is CASSLGDQGYEQFF. In nucleotides, the CDR3 is TGTGCCAGCAGCTTAGGGGATCAGGGGTATGAGCAGTTCTTC.

The gene calls are TRBV7-9 and TRBJ2-2; 7 bases fit TRBD1. There are 15 residues in the CDR3. V trimming: 5 bases; J trimming: 7 bases; junction bases outside the gene matches: 10. CDR1 and CDR2 (germline): SEHNR, FQNEAQ (reference sequence). DNA for the CDR3: TGTGCCAGCAGCACTCGGACAGGATCGTACGGGGAGCTGTTTTTT. It yields the protein CASSTRTGSYGELFF. Full variable domain (remainder filled in from reference TRBV7-9 and TRBJ2-2): DTGVSQNPRHKITKRGQNVTFRCDPISEHNRLYWYRQTLGQGPEFLTYFQNEAQLEKSRLLSDRFSAERPKGSFSTLEIQRTEQGDSAMYLCASSTRTGSYGELFFGEGSRLTVL.

The J gene is TRBJ2-3, the V gene TRBV14, with 8 nucleotides matching TRBD2. The length of the CDR3 is 17 residues. Trimming at V came to 8 bases and at J to 0 bases, leaving 13 bases not matched to a gene. Looked up from germline, CDR1 is SGHDN and CDR2 is FVKESK. The CDR3 loop is CASARRLASTSTDTQYF. CDR3 nucleotides: TGTGCCAGCGCCCGAAGACTAGCGTCTACTAGCACAGATACGCAGTATTTT.

This chain joins TRBV6-5 and TRBJ2-5; D remains ambiguous. Germline values: CDR1 MNHEY, CDR2 SVGAGI. This CDR3 is built from 14 residues. V shed 2 bases and J shed 0 bases, with 7 bases lying between them. The CDR3 nucleotides read TGTGCCAGCAGTTACGCAGGCAACCAAGAGACCCAGTACTTC. Its translation: CASSYAGNQETQYF.

The chain employs TRBV11-2 and TRBJ2-7; no reliable D call. V was trimmed by 6 bases and J by 0 bases, leaving 9 bases between them. This CDR3 is built from 13 residues. The V gene's germline CDR1 is SGHAT and CDR2 FQNNGV. The CDR3 sequence is CASRWAGSYEQYF. In DNA form, the CDR3 reads TGTGCCAGCAGATGGGCTGGCTCCTACGAGCAGTACTTC.

V and J are TRBV14 and TRBJ2-2; no firm D call. The CDR3 is 14 amino acids. V dropped 4 bases and J dropped 2 bases, with 8 bases sitting between them. Germline V gene sequence: CDR1 SGHDN, CDR2 FVKESK. The CDR3 here is CASSRQLNTGELFF. CDR3 nucleotide sequence: TGTGCCAGCAGCCGGCAGCTCAACACCGGGGAGCTGTTTTTT. The full variable domain, completed using reference TRBV14 and TRBJ2-2, is EAGVTQFPSHSVIEKGQTVTLRCDPISGHDNLYWYRRVMGKEIKFLLHFVKESKQDESGMPNNRFLAERTGGTYSTLKVQPAELEDSGVYFCASSRQLNTGELFFGEGSRLTVL.